This T cell receptor (beta chain) originates from a study of shared clonotypes between healthy human individuals (dated by TCRdb to about 2020). For the wider study: The cohort included a few men and a couple of women between 18 and 49 years of age. To estimate repertoire size and how much clonotypes are shared between individuals, the study performed deep sequencing of blood TCR repertoires from a few healthy adults. Per donor, leukapheresis produced somewhere between about 0.8 and 9 billion PBMCs. Different laboratories and diverse techniques were used to prepare libraries and sequence TCR repertoires, to increase sequencing depth and limit assay-specific biases. For each donor, CD4 naive and CD4 memory were each run on three plates, CD8 naive on two plates, and CD8 memory on one plate.

The donors were healthy, HIV-negative adults with no recently reported acute infections or vaccinations. Every donor was a Caucasian adult living in Nashville, Tennessee, USA. CD4+ T cells were enriched through magnetic negative selection, after which naive cells were positively selected on CD45RA and the remaining negative fraction served as the memory subset. Blood was obtained by leukapheresis, after which PBMCs were separated by Ficoll-Histopaque density gradient centrifugation and cryopreserved in liquid nitrogen vapor phase. Purity and quantity of every magnetically sorted T cell population were checked by analytical flow cytometry. Genomic DNA was isolated from each sorted fraction and quantified by UV absorbance on a Nanodrop 2000c. Overall study results and their limits: Incomplete sequencing was indicated by rarefaction of sorted-subset datasets, despite the large sequencing depth. Sampling was limited to blood, and TCR repertoires in tissue likely differ from TCR repertoires in blood. Compared with non-shared clonotypes, the clonotypes found in all four sorted-subset donors had higher generation probabilities. Pairwise subsampling led to the expectation that sequencing depth would affect the degree of clonotype sharing among donors. Naive subsets generally had larger estimated clonotype richness than memory subsets. The small number of donors limited the genetic and exposure-history diversity represented. Across a few donors, roughly 5% of naive CD4, approximately 4% of naive CD8, around 2.1% of memory CD4, and approximately 0.4% of memory CD8 clonotypes were shared.

Using the deep immunoSEQ assay, multiplex PCR amplified TCR CDR3 regions from genomic DNA. Genomic DNA extracted from each cell subset was distributed evenly over all wells of several immunoSEQ 96-well plates, and each plate served as one replicate. For sorted subsets, each replicate PCR was loaded with about 200 ng genomic DNA, equivalent to 30,000 or so T cell genomes. Purified libraries were measured with a Qubit 3.0 fluorometer, size-checked on a Bioanalyzer 2100, and measured again with the KAPA Library Quantification kit. Each immunoSEQ 96-well plate was sequenced on its own single-read 150-cycle Illumina NextSeq 550 flow cell. The authors' pipeline ran thus. Because the immunoSEQ output held only junctional sequences and lacked quality scores, the filtering could not match the filtering applied to full-length reads. Sequences were annotated with PyIR, a Python wrapper for IgBLAST v1.9, and V/J genes and CDR3 were assigned using IMGT germline references. Reads were removed for weak V/J assignments (E-value above 1e-6), missing CDR3, stop codons, out-of-frame junctions, or ambiguous translated residues. A V3J clonotype was defined by an identical inferred V gene, J gene, and CDR3 amino acid sequence. Percentage overlap between repertoires was computed as shared unique clonotypes divided by the size of the smaller repertoire. Repertoire richness was assessed with RTK rarefaction, the Chao1 estimator, and Recon v2.1 estimates of unobserved clonotypes. OLGA was used to compute generation probabilities for all TCRbeta clonotypes that the gDNA method yielded from a handful of donors. TCRdb re-hosts the immuneACCESS table, in-frame sequences only. Its copies lack some clones; in the studies checked, an unresolved V gene accounts for under half of them, and the cause for the rest is not known. V, J and clone size are those of that table, while D and trimming were read from the DNA. This sample comprises approximately 340,000 clones, about 70% of them detected only once. 8.5% to 12% of the sample goes to the ten largest clones.

There are many counts of this clone. Which antigen it targets is not known. Base qualities are not provided; no much larger clone lies one nucleotide away. Other DNA sequences in the sample encode the same CDR3. The V end loses 8 bases and the J end loses 5 bases, and a stretch of 9 bases separates them. CDR1 SNHLY and CDR2 FYNNEI are derived from the germline V gene. The cysteine opens and the phenylalanine closes a CDR3 of 11 amino acids. The only DNA kept is the CDR3, 33 bases in frame from the first base. This TCR derives from a man aged 30 to 39 in good health. This chain is built from TRBV2 and TRBJ2-5; matching of 5 bases hints at TRBD2 as the D gene. Sequencing was done on a sample of memory CD4+ T cells sorted from blood. This specimen's cell subset or site label, interpreted: CD45RA-negative fraction. In nucleotide form, the sequence is TGTGCCAGCGGACTGGGGGAGACCCAGTACTTC. Its translation is CASGLGETQYF.